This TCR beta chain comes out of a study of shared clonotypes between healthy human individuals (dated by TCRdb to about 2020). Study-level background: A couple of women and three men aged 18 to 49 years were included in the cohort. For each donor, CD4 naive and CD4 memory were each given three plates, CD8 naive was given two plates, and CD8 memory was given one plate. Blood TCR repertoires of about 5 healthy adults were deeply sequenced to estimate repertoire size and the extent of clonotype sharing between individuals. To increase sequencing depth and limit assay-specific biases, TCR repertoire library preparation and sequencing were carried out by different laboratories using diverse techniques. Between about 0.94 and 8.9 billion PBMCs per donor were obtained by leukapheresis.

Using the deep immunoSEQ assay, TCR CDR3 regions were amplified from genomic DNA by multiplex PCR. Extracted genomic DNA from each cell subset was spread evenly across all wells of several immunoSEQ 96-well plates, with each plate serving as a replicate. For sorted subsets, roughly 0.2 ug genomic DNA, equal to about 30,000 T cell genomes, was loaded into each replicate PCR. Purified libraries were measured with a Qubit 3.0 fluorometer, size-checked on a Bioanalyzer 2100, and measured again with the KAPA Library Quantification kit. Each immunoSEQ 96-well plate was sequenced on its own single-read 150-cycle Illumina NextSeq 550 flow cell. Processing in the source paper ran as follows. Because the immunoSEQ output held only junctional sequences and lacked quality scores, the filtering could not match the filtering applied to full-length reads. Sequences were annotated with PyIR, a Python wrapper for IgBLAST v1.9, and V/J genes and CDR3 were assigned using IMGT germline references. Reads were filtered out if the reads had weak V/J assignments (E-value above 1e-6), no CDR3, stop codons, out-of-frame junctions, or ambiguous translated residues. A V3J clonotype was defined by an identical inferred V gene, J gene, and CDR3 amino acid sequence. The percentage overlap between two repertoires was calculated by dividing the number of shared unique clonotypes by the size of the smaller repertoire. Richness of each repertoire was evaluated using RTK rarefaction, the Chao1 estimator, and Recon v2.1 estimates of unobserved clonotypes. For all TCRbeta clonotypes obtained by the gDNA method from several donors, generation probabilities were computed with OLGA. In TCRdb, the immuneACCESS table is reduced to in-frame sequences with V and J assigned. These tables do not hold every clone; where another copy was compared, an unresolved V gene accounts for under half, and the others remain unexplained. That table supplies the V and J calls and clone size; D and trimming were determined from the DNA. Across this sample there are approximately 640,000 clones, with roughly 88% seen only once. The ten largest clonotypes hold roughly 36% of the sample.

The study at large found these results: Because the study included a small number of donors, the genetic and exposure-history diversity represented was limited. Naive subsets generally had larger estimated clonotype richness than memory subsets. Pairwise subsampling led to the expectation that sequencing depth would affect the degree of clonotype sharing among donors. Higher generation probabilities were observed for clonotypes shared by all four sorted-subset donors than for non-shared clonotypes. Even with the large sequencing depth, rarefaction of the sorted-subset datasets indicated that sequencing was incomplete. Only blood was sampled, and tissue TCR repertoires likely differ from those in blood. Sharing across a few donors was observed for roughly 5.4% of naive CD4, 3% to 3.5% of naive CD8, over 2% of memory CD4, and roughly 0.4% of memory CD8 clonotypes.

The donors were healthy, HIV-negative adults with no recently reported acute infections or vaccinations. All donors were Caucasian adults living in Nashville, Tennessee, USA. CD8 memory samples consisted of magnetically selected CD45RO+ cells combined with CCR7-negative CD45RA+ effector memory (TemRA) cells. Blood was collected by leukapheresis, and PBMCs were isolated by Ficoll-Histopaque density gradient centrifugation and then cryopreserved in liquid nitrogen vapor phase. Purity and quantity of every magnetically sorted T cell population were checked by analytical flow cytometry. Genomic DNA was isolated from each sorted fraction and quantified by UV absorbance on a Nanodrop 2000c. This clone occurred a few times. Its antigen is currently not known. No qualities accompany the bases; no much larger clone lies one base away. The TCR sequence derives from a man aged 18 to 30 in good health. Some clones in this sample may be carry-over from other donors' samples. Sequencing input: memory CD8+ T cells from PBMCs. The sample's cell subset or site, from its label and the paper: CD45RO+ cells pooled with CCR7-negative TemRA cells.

The CDR3 amino acid sequence is: CASSPTDRGPNQPQHF. Here is the DNA: TGTGCCAGCAGCCCCACTGACCGGGGTCCTAATCAGCCCCAGCATTTT. This chain joins TRBV7-9 to TRBJ1-5; no confident D gene assignment can be made. Cut back by 5 bases and 4 bases, the V and J ends lie 18 bases apart. The CDR3, cysteine through phenylalanine, is 16 amino acids long. Just CDR3 DNA is preserved here, 48 bases in frame from base 1. The germline V gene (reference sequence) supplies CDR1 SEHNR and CDR2 FQNEAQ.